This TCR beta chain originates from a study of T cell repertoires in cytomegalovirus infection. Each CDR3 protein is one row after TCRdb ran MiXCR on the reads. Seen here are some 940,000 distinct CDR3 sequences, around 29% observed once, and the top ten hold about 14%. This clonotype was counted at least ten times. Its antigen is unidentified. CDR3 length: 15 residues. V lost 6 bases, J lost 0 bases, and 12 bases lay in between. Germline V gene sequence: CDR1 MDHEN, CDR2 SYDVKM. V gene TRBV28 combines with J gene TRBJ1-3; D perhaps matches TRBD1 (5 bases). The TCR originated in a human donor in good health (CMV status not recorded). Some clones in this sample may be carry-over from other donors' samples. Sequencing used cultured CD8+ T cells from PBMCs, obtained from culture after CMV antigen stimulation. In DNA, the CDR3 is TGTGCCAGCAGGACAGACTCGAGCTCTGGAAACACCATATATTTT. Its protein is CASRTDSSSGNTIYF.